Presented here are 25 T cell receptor beta chains from one specimen sequenced in a study of shared clonotypes between healthy human individuals. Assay used: immunoSEQ multiplex PCR; TCRdb lists only in-frame clones, some missing. The sample holds approximately 700,000 clones, approximately 73% seen once. Sequencing was done on a sample of memory CD4+ T cells sorted from blood. The subset is: CD45RA-negative fraction. The source is a woman aged 25 to 45 in good health.

The V call is TRBV29-1, the J call TRBJ2-3; TRBD2 aligns across 14 bases. The J segment lost 2 bases and the V segment lost 7 bases, leaving 5 bases of the junction unmatched. Germline CDR1 and CDR2: SQVTM and ANQGSEA. The CDR3 extends over 15 amino acids. CDR3 region: CSAWTSGRTTDTQYF. DNA for the CDR3: TGCAGCGCGTGGACTAGCGGGAGGACCACAGATACGCAGTATTTT.

The chain employs TRBV14 and TRBJ2-1; D not certain. The V gene's germline CDR1 is SGHDN and CDR2 FVKESK. The length of the CDR3 is 15 residues. The V end was cut by 1 base, the J end by 2 bases, with 9 bases between. This CDR3 reads CASSQASAAYNEQFF. CDR3 DNA: TGTGCCAGCAGCCAAGCGTCCGCTGCCTACAATGAGCAGTTCTTC.

V usage is TRBV19 and J usage is TRBJ1-2; possibly TRBD1 for D (5 bases). Germline assignment: CDR1 LNHDA and CDR2 SQIVND (reference sequence). V was clipped by 2 bases and J by 6 bases, with 10 bases between them. The CDR3 spans 13 residues. The CDR3: CASSIMAGNGYTF. CDR3 DNA sequence: TGTGCCAGTAGTATAATGGCAGGGAATGGCTACACCTTC.

For the CDR3, the DNA is TGTGCCAGCAACAGGGATGAAAACGAGCAGTACTTC. Protein sequence: CASNRDENEQYF. The chain carries TRBV2 and TRBJ2-7; D possibly corresponds to TRBD1 (6 bases). This CDR3 is 12 amino acids long. Germline V gene sequence: CDR1 SNHLY, CDR2 FYNNEI. Trimming left V 7 bases short and J 5 bases short, with 12 bases between.

V and J are TRBV15 and TRBJ1-5, with TRBD1 as a possible D gene (6 bases). The V gene's germline CDR1 is LNHNV and CDR2 YYDKDF (reference sequence). The germline V and J ends were trimmed by 1 base and 2 bases, with 12 bases remaining between them. This CDR3 is built from 16 residues. Here the CDR3 reads CATSRGGAWGNQPQHF. CDR3 DNA: TGTGCCACCAGCAGAGGGGGGGCGTGGGGCAATCAGCCCCAGCATTTT.

The rearrangement uses TRBV15 and TRBJ2-7; no firm D call. This CDR3 spans 15 amino acids. Germline values: CDR1 LNHNV, CDR2 YYDKDF (reference sequence). The V end was cut by 1 base, the J end by 3 bases, with 13 bases between. The CDR3 loop is CATSRGPGGDYEQYF. The CDR3 coding sequence is TGTGCCACCAGCAGAGGCCCAGGCGGTGACTACGAGCAGTACTTC.

Details on this clone: The sample has other DNA sequences that encode this CDR3 too. The chain carries TRBV30 and TRBJ2-1; D not resolved. The CDR3 contains 14 residues. From germline, CDR1 is GTSNPN and CDR2 SVGIG (reference sequence). Deletions cut 0 bases from V and 0 bases from J, with 6 bases between. CDR3 protein: CAWSVPSSYNEQFF. The CDR3 region has the DNA TGTGCCTGGAGTGTACCCAGCTCCTACAATGAGCAGTTCTTC. Supplemented by reference TRBV30 and TRBJ2-1, the full variable domain reads SQTIHQWPATLVQPVGSPLSLECTVEGTSNPNLYWYRQAAGRGLQLLFYSVGIGQISSEVPQNLSASRPQDRQFILSSKKLLLSDSGFYLCAWSVPSSYNEQFFGPGTRLTVL.

Only a few counts were recorded for this clone. V usage is TRBV27 and J usage is TRBJ1-5; perhaps TRBD1 as D (5 bases). Germline lookup yields CDR1 MNHEY and CDR2 SMNVEV (reference sequence). The CDR3 is made up of 15 amino acids. Trimming removed 5 bases at V and 2 bases at J, with 13 bases between. Here the CDR3 reads CASSPGWGGNQPQHF. CDR3 DNA sequence: TGTGCCAGCAGTCCAGGGTGGGGGGGCAATCAGCCCCAGCATTTT.

V and J are TRBV27 and TRBJ1-2; 12 bases line up with TRBD1. The ends lost 5 bases at V and 8 bases at J; junction bases unmatched: 9. The CDR3 runs to 15 residues. Germline V lookup: CDR1 MNHEY, CDR2 SMNVEV (reference sequence). The CDR3 region has the DNA TGTGCCAGCAGTATAGGGACAGGGGGCAGGAAAGGCTACACCTTC. Translating gives CASSIGTGGRKGYTF.

This clone has a single count. J is TRBJ2-7 and V is TRBV11-2; a possible D gene is TRBD2 (6 bases). The germline V and J ends were trimmed by 5 bases and 0 bases, with 20 bases remaining between them. Germline V gives CDR1 SGHAT, CDR2 FQNNGV. The CDR3 covers 17 residues. Here the CDR3 reads CASSLGRGGGTSYEQYF. For the CDR3, the DNA is TGTGCCAGCAGCCTAGGACGGGGCGGAGGGACCTCCTACGAGCAGTACTTC.

The genes are TRBV18 and TRBJ1-2, with TRBD1 matching 9 bases. V shed 2 bases, J shed 7 bases, and the junction held 2 bases outside the gene matches. The CDR3 has 13 residues. Germline values: CDR1 KGHSH, CDR2 LQKENI. The CDR3 coding sequence is TGTGCCAGCTCACCATGGACAGGGGTTGGCTACACCTTC. As protein: CASSPWTGVGYTF.

This clone came up a few times. In DNA, the CDR3 is TGTGCCAGCAGTGCAGGACAGGGGTATGAAAAACTGTTTTTT. Encoded protein: CASSAGQGYEKLFF. V usage is TRBV6-1 and J usage is TRBJ1-4, with 9 bases fitting TRBD1. Germline assignment: CDR1 MNHNS and CDR2 SASEGT. The CDR3 is made up of 14 amino acids. V gave up 4 bases and J gave up 6 bases; unmatched junction bases: 3.

J is TRBJ1-5 and V is TRBV5-1; TRBD1 might be the D (5 bases). CDR1 and CDR2 from the germline V gene are SGHRS and YFSETQ. This CDR3 has 14 amino acids. The V end was cut by 4 bases, the J end by 4 bases, with 12 bases between. CDR3 residues: CASSPMGGNQPQHF. In DNA form, the CDR3 reads TGCGCCAGCAGCCCCATGGGGGGGAATCAGCCCCAGCATTTT.

The chain combines TRBV19 with TRBJ1-4; possibly TRBD1 for D (6 bases). Germline CDR1 is LNHDA and CDR2 is SQIVND (reference sequence). The CDR3 has 15 amino acids. The germline V and J ends were trimmed by 5 bases and 4 bases, with 14 bases remaining between them. CDR3 bases: TGTGCCAGTAGTTCCGAGGGACACCGTAATGAAAAACTGTTTTTT. Protein product: CASSSEGHRNEKLFF.

The rearrangement joins TRBV2 to TRBJ2-7, with D possibly TRBD1 on 6 matching bases. Trimming took 7 bases from V and 5 from J, leaving 15 bases between them. There are 13 residues in the CDR3. Germline V gene data show CDR1 as SNHLY and CDR2 as FYNNEI. The CDR3 region has the DNA TGTGCCAGCAACTCACAGGGTACCAACGAGCAGTACTTC. Translated, it gives CASNSQGTNEQYF.

This clone appeared a single time. The CDR3 coding sequence is TGTGCCAGCAGTGTGGGGGACAGCACCTACGAGCAGTACTTC. Its protein is CASSVGDSTYEQYF. The V gene is TRBV25-1, the J gene TRBJ2-7; 7 bases align to TRBD1. CDR3 size: 14 residues. V lost 4 bases to trimming and J lost 2 bases; unmatched junction nucleotides: 5. Germline CDR1 reads MGHDK; CDR2 reads SYGVNS.

The chain carries TRBV18 and TRBJ2-1; 9 bases line up with TRBD2. V gave up 3 bases and J gave up 9 bases; unmatched junction bases: 18. The CDR3 extends over 18 amino acids. CDR1 is KGHSH, CDR2 LQKENI, per germline. The CDR3 coding sequence is TGTGCCAGCTCACCCGGACCCGGAGGGGGTAGCGGGAGTATTGAGCAGTTCTTC. It specifies CASSPGPGGGSGSIEQFF.

The chain links TRBV4-1 to TRBJ2-3; D gene unclear. Trimming removed 4 bases from V and 3 bases from J, with 14 bases in between. Germline lookup yields CDR1 MGHRA and CDR2 YSYEKL. CDR3 length: 15 residues. In DNA form, the CDR3 reads TGCGCCAGCAGCCCCAGTAGGGTCAGAACAGATACGCAGTATTTT. Translated, it gives CASSPSRVRTDTQYF.

This chain joins TRBV5-1 and TRBJ1-4; D is ambiguous. The CDR3 spans 15 residues. Deletions cut 0 bases from V and 6 bases from J, with 12 bases between. Germline values: CDR1 SGHRS, CDR2 YFSETQ. CDR3 amino acids: CASSLGAKTDEKLFF. DNA for the CDR3: TGCGCCAGCAGCTTGGGGGCCAAGACGGATGAAAAACTGTTTTTT.

This clone has only a few counts. V is TRBV23-1 and J is TRBJ2-7, with D perhaps being TRBD1 or TRBD2 (5 bases each). TRBV23-1 has ORF status, its function being uncertain. V was trimmed by 4 bases and J by 3 bases, leaving 10 bases between them. The CDR3 is 13 amino acids. This CDR3 reads CASSPRDGYEQYF. The CDR3 region has the DNA TGCGCCAGCAGTCCAAGGGACGGCTACGAGCAGTACTTC.

This rearrangement joins TRBV7-8 to TRBJ1-3; D may be TRBD1 (5 bases). The germline CDR1 and CDR2 sequences are SGHVS and FQNEAQ. V lost 5 bases and J 1 base, leaving 15 bases between the germline ends. This CDR3 has 16 residues. The CDR3 here is CASSRLGTESGNTIYF. CDR3 in DNA: TGTGCCAGCAGCCGACTAGGGACGGAATCTGGAAACACCATATATTTT.

V and J are TRBV28 and TRBJ2-1; no firm D call. Germline V gene lookup returns CDR1 MDHEN and CDR2 SYDVKM. Trimming took 5 bases from V and 3 from J, leaving 5 bases between them. The CDR3 contains 12 residues. This CDR3 reads CASSLNYNEQFF. Written as DNA, the CDR3 is TGTGCCAGCAGTCTCAACTACAATGAGCAGTTCTTC.

V gene TRBV5-6 combines with J gene TRBJ2-3; D call uncertain. The V end was cut by 2 bases, the J end by 2 bases, with 6 bases between. The CDR3 sequence is 13 residues long. Germline lookup yields CDR1 SGHDT and CDR2 YYEEEE. The CDR3 bases are TGTGCCAGCAGCTTCCTCTCCACAGATACGCAGTATTTT. Protein: CASSFLSTDTQYF.

This clone appeared a single time. The rearrangement links TRBV7-9 to TRBJ2-2; 7 nucleotides agree with TRBD1. CDR3 size: 15 residues. Trimming cost V 5 bases and J 2 bases; bases outside gene matches: 5. Germline V gives CDR1 SEHNR, CDR2 FQNEAQ (reference sequence). This CDR3 reads CASSPRTGNTGELFF. CDR3 bases: TGTGCCAGCAGCCCCAGGACAGGCAACACCGGGGAGCTGTTTTTT.

This clone was seen a few times. The chain carries TRBV11-2 and TRBJ2-1; D may be TRBD1 (6 bases). The CDR3 contains 14 residues. Germline V CDR1 and CDR2: SGHAT, FQNNGV. V shed 4 bases and J shed 4 bases, with 11 bases lying between them. CDR3 nucleotide sequence: TGTGCCAGCAGCTCCGGTAGGGGGTACAATGAGCAGTTCTTC. Translating it yields CASSSGRGYNEQFF.